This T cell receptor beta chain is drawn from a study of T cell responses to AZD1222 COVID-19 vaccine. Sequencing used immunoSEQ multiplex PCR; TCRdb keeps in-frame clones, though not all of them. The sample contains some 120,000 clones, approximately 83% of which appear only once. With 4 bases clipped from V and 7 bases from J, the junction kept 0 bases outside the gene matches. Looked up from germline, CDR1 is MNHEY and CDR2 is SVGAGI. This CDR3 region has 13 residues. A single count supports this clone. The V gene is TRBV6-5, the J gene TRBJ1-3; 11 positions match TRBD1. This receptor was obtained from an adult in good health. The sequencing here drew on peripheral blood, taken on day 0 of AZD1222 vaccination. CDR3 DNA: TGTGCCAGCAGTTGGGACAGGGGGAACACCATATATTTT. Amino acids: CASSWDRGNTIYF.